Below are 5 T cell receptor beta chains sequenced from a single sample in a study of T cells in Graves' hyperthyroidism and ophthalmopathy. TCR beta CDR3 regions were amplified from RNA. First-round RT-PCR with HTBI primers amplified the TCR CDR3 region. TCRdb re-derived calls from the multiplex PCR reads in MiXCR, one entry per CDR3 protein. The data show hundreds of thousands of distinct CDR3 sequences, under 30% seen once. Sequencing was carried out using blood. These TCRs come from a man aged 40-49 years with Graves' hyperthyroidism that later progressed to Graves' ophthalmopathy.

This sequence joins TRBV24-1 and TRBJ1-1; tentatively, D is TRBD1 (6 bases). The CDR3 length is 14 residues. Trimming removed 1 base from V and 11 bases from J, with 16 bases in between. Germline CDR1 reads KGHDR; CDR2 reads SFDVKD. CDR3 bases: TGTGCCACCAGTGATTTCCAGGGGTTCCAAGGGGCTTTCTTT. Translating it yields CATSDFQGFQGAFF.

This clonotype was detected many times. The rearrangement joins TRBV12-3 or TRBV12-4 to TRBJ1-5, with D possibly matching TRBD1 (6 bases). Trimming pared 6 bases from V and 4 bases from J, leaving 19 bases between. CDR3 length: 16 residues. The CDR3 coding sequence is TGTGCCAGCAGCCCTCCCACAGGGCGATCAAATCAGCCCCAGCATTTT. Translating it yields CASSPPTGRSNQPQHF.

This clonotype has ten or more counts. CDR3 region: CASSVNFGTEYDTGELFF. The CDR3 coding sequence is TGTGCCAGCAGCGTGAATTTTGGGACCGAATATGACACCGGGGAGCTGTTTTTT. This chain joins TRBV9 and TRBJ2-2; D may be TRBD1 or TRBD2 (5 bases each). V was cut by 2 bases and J by 3 bases, with 20 bases left in between. The germline gives CDR1 SGDLS, CDR2 YYNGEE. The length of the CDR3 is 18 residues.

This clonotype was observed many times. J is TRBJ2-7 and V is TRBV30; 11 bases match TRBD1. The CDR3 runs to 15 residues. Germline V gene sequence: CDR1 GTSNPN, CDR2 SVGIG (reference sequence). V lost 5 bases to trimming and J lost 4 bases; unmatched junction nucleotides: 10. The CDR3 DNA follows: TGTGCCTGGGCACCGTGGACAGGGGGCAAGTACGAGCAGTACTTC. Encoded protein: CAWAPWTGGKYEQYF.

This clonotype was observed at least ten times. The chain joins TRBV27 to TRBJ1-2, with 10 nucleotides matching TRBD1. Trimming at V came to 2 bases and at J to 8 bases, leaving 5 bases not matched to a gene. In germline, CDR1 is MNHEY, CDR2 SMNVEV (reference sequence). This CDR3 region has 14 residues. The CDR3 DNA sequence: TGTGCCAGCAGTTTACTCGGGACAGGGGACGGCTACACCTTC. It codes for CASSLLGTGDGYTF.